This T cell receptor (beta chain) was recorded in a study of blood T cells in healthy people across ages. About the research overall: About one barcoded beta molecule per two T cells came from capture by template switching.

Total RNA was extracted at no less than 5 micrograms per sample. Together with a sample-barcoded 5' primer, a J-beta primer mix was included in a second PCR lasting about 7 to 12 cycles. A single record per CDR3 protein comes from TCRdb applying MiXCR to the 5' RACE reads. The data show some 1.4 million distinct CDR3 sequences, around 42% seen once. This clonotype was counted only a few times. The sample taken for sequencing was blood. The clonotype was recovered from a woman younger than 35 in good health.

The CDR3: CAISYGQGGSPLHF. CDR3 DNA sequence: TGTGCCATCAGTTATGGACAGGGGGGATCACCCCTCCACTTT. The chain is built from TRBV10-3 and TRBJ1-6, with 10 bases that match TRBD1. This CDR3 contains 14 residues. J lost 10 bases, V lost 5 bases, and 5 bases had no gene match. Germline V gene lookup returns CDR1 ENHRY and CDR2 SYGVKD.